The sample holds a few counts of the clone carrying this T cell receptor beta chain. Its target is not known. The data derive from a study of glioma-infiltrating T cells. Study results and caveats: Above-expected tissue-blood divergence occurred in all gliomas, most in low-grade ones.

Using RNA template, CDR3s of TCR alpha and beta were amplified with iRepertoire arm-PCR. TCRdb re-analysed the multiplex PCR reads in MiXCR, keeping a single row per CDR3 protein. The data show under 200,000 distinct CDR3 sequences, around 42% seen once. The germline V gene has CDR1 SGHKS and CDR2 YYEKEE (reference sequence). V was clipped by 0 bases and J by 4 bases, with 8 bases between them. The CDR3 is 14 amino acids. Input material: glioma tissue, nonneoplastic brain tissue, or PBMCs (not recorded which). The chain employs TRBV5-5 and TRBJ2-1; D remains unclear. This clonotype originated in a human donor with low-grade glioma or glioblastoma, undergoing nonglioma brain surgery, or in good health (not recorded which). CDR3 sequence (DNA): TGTGCCAGCAGCTTGGTCCGGTCGTACAATGAGCAGTTCTTC. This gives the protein CASSLVRSYNEQFF.